The 5 T cell receptor beta chains listed next were all sequenced from one sample in a study of blood T cell repertoires in COVID-19. Produced via immunoSEQ multiplex PCR; TCRdb's table is partial and in-frame only. The sample includes about 250,000 clones, 85% to 90% of them seen just once. The sequencing input was PBMCs or T cells enriched from blood (not recorded which). These receptors were collected from a woman younger than 35 who had recovered from COVID-19.

This clone occurred once. The V call is TRBV2, the J call TRBJ1-2; TRBD1 aligns across 7 bases. Per the germline V gene, CDR1 is SNHLY and CDR2 is FYNNEI. With 4 bases clipped from V and 2 bases from J, the junction kept 16 bases outside the gene matches. The CDR3 length is 18 residues. CDR3 nucleotide sequence: TGTGCCAGCAGTGGAGCTCGCGACAGGGCCGGTTTAAACTATGGCTACACCTTC. This encodes CASSGARDRAGLNYGYTF.

This clone was recorded only once. The chain uses TRBV6-4 and TRBJ2-2; 8 bases fit TRBD2. The V gene's germline CDR1 is MRHNA and CDR2 SNTAGT. The CDR3 runs 15 residues. Germline trimming cut 6 bases from V and 4 bases from J; bases unmatched to any gene: 7. CDR3 in DNA: TGTGCCAGCAGCCGTATAGCGGGGTCCACCGGGGAGCTGTTTTTT. Translated, it gives CASSRIAGSTGELFF.

J is TRBJ1-6 and V is TRBV12-3 or TRBV12-4, with D perhaps TRBD1 (6 bases). There are 12 residues in the CDR3. V was clipped by 5 bases and J by 7 bases, with 6 bases between them. CDR3 residues: CASSTGNSPLHF. The CDR3 coding sequence is TGTGCCAGCAGTACAGGGAATTCACCCCTCCACTTT.

This chain uses TRBV7-2 with TRBJ1-3; D unresolved. Looked up from germline, CDR1 is SGHTA and CDR2 is FQGNSA. This CDR3 spans 13 amino acids. V dropped 5 bases and J dropped 0 bases, with 5 bases sitting between them. The CDR3 DNA follows: TGTGCCAGCAGCAGAGGCTCTGGAAACACCATATATTTT. Translating it yields CASSRGSGNTIYF.

The genes are TRBV27 and TRBJ1-2; no clear D gene. CDR3 length equals 18 residues. Germline V gene sequence: CDR1 MNHEY, CDR2 SMNVEV (reference sequence). V lost 6 bases and J 11 bases, leaving 34 bases between the germline ends. DNA for the CDR3: TGTGCCAGCAGCCAAATTGCCCGGATCATGAGCGGTACTATGCGGTACACCTTC. Its protein is CASSQIARIMSGTMRYTF.